The 2 T cell receptor beta chains listed next were all sequenced from one sample in a study of T cell repertoires in aging, cancer and after chemotherapy. TCR beta rearrangements were amplified from peripheral blood genomic DNA. TRB rearrangements spanning V, D and J were amplified using mixed TRB-A/B primers. TCRdb re-called the multiplex PCR reads with MiXCR, one entry per CDR3 protein. This table has approximately 6,500 distinct CDR3 sequences, under 50% appearing once. Sequenced material: blood. Source of these receptors: a human donor with a blood cancer.

CDR3 nucleotides: TGTGCCAGCAGTCAGGGGGCTAGCACAGATACGCAGTATTTT. This gives the protein CASSQGASTDTQYF. The chain employs TRBV6-2 or TRBV6-3 and TRBJ2-3, with 8 positions matching TRBD1. CDR1 and CDR2 (germline): MNHEY, SVGEGT. This CDR3 region has 14 residues. The junction had 1 base not matched to a gene; V was cut back by 5 bases and J by 0 bases.

V gene TRBV6-5 combines with J gene TRBJ2-7, with 7 positions matching TRBD1. The V and J ends lost 4 bases and 2 bases, in that order; junction bases with no gene match: 8. This CDR3 region has 15 residues. Germline lookup yields CDR1 MNHEY and CDR2 SVGAGI. CDR3 sequence: CASSSPRQGPYEQYF. DNA for the CDR3: TGTGCCAGCAGTTCCCCCAGACAGGGACCCTACGAGCAGTACTTC.